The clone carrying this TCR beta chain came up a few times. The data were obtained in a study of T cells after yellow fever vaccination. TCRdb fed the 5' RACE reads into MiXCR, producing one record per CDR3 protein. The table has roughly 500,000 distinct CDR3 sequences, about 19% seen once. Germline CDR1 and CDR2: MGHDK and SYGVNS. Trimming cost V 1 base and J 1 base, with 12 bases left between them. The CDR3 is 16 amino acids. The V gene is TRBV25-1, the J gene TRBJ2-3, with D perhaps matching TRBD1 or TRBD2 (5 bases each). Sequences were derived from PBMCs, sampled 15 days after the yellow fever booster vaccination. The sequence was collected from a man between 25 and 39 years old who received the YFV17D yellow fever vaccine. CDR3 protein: CASSESNLGGTDTQYF. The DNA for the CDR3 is TGTGCCAGCAGTGAATCAAACTTGGGGGGCACAGATACGCAGTATTTT.